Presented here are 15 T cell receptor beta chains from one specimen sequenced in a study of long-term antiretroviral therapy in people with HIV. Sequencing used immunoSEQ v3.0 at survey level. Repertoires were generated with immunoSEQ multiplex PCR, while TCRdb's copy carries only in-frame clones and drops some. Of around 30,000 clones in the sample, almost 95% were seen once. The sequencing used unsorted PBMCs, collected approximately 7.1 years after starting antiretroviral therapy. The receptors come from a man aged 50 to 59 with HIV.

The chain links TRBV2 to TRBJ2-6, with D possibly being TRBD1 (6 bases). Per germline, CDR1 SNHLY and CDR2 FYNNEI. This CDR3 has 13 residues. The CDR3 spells CGQADSGANVLTF. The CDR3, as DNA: TGTGGACAGGCCGACTCTGGGGCCAACGTCCTGACTTTC.

CDR3 in DNA: TGTGCCTGGAGTGTATCGGGACTAGCTCCCGGGGAGCTGTTTTTT. Translation: CAWSVSGLAPGELFF. The chain recombines TRBV30 with TRBJ2-2, with 9 bases matching TRBD2. With V trimmed by 0 bases and J by 6 bases, 5 bases remained unmatched. Germline V gene data show CDR1 as GTSNPN and CDR2 as SVGIG (reference sequence). The CDR3 length is 15 residues.

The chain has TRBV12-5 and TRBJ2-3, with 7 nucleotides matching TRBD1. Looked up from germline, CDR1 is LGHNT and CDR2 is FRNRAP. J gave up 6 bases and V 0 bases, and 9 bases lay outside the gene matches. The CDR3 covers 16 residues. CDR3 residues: CASGLVSTGAVDTQYF. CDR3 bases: TGTGCTAGTGGTTTGGTAAGCACAGGGGCGGTGGATACGCAGTATTTT.

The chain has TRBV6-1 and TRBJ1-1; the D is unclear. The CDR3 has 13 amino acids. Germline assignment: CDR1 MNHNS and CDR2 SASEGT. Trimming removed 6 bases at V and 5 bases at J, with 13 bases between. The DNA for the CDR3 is TGTGCCAGCAGAACCTCTGGGTGGACTGAAGCTTTCTTT. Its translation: CASRTSGWTEAFF.

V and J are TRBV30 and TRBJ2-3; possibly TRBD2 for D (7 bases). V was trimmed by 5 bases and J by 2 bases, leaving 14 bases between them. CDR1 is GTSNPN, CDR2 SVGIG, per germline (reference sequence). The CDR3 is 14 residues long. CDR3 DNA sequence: TGTGCCTGGGGGCTGGGGGGGCTCACAGATACGCAGTATTTT. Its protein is CAWGLGGLTDTQYF.

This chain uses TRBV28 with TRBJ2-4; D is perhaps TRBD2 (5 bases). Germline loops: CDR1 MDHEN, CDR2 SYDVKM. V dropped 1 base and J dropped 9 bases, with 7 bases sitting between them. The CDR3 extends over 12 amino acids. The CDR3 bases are TGTGCCAGCAGTTTATCCGGACTCATTCAGTACTTC. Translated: CASSLSGLIQYF.

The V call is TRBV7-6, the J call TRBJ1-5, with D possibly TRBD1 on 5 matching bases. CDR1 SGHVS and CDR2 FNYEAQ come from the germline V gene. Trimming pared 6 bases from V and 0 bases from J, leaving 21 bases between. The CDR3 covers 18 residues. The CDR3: CASSYRIKPNYSNQPQHF. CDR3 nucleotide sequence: TGTGCCAGCAGTTACAGGATTAAGCCCAATTATAGCAATCAGCCCCAGCATTTT.

The CDR3, as DNA: TGTGCCAGCAGCTTAGAGCGGCAGCCTCAAGGCTACACCTTC. As protein: CASSLERQPQGYTF. The rearrangement joins TRBV7-2 to TRBJ1-2; no clear D gene. The CDR3 runs 14 residues. The V gene's germline CDR1 is SGHTA and CDR2 FQGNSA. Trimming cost V 1 base and J 8 bases, with 14 bases left between them.

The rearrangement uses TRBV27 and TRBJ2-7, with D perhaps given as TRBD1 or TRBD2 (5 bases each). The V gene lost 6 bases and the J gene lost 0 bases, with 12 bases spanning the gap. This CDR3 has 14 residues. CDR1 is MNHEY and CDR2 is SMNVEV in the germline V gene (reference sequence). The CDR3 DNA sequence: TGTGCCAGCAGGCTAGGGACCCCCTCCTACGAGCAGTACTTC. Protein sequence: CASRLGTPSYEQYF.

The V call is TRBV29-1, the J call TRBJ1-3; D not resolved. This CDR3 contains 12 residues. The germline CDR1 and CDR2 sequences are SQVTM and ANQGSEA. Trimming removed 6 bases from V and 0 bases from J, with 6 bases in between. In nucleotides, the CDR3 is TGCAGCGTAATAGACTCTGGAAACACCATATATTTT. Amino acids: CSVIDSGNTIYF.

CDR3 loop: CASSLEGYEQYF. DNA of the CDR3: TGTGCCAGCAGCTTGGAGGGATACGAGCAGTACTTC. The V call is TRBV5-6, the J call TRBJ2-7; D is unclear. The CDR3 contains 12 residues. Trimming shortened V by 0 bases and J by 4 bases, and 5 bases separated the two germline ends. The germline CDR1 and CDR2 sequences are SGHDT and YYEEEE.

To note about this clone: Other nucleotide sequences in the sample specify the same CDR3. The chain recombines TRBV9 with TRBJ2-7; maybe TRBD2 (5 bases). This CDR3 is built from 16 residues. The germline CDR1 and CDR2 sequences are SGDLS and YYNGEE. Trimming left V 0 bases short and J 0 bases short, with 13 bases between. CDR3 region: CASSVVGGVGSYEQYF. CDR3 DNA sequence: TGTGCCAGCAGCGTAGTAGGAGGCGTCGGCTCCTACGAGCAGTACTTC.

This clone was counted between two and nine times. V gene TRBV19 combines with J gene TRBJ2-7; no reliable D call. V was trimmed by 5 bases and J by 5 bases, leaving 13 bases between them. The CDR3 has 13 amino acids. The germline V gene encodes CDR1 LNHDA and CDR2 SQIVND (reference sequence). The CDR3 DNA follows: TGTGCCAGTAGTGGCCGACTGGGGAACGAGCAGTACTTC. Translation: CASSGRLGNEQYF.

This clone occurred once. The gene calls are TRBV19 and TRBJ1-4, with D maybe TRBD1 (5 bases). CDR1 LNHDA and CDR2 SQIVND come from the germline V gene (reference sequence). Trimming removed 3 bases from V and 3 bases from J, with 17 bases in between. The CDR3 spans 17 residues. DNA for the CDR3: TGTGCCAGTAGTATGGTGGGACGCCTTGGGGCTAATGAAAAACTGTTTTTT. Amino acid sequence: CASSMVGRLGANEKLFF.

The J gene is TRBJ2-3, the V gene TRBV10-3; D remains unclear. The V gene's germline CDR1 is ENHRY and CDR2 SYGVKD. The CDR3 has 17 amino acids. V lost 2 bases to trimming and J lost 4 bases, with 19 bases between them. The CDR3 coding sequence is TGTGCCATCAGTGAGAATTCAAGGCTCGACGGGCCAGATACGCAGTATTTT. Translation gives CAISENSRLDGPDTQYF.